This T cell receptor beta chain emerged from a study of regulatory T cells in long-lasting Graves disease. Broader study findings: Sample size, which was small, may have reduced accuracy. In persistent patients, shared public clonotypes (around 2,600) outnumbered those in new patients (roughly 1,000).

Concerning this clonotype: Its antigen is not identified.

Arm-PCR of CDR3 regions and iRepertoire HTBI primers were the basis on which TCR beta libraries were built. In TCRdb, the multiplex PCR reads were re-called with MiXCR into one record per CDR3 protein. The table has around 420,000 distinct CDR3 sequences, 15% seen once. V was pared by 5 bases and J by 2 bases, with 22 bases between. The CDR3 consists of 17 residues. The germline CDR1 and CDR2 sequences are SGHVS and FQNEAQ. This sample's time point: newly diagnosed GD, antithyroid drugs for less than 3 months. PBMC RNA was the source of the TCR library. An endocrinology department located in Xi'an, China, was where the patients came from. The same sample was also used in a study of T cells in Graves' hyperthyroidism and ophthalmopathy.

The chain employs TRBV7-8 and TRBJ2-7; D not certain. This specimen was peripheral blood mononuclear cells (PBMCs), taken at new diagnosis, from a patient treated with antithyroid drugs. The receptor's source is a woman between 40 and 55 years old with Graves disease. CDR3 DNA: TGTGCCAGCAGCCCATCCACGGGTCCGGAAAGAACCTACGAGCAGTACTTC. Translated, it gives CASSPSTGPERTYEQYF.